The present entry profiles one T cell receptor (beta chain) with its context. Its cognate antigen is unknown. This entry belongs to a study of identical twins. Study findings and constraints: Recombination models fit unrelated individuals' TCR alpha sharing but underestimated twins'.

The CDR3 runs to 13 residues. Germline V CDR1 and CDR2: MNHEY, SVGAGI. V lost 7 bases and J lost 0, with 10 bases in between. A universal primer site arose from template switching, and cDNA bore unique molecular identifiers. TCRdb re-called the 5' RACE reads with MiXCR, one entry per CDR3 protein. This sample has 1.5 million or so distinct CDR3 sequences; about 32% occur once, and the top ten carry about 0.25%. Sequenced: cord blood. The chain recombines TRBV6-5 with TRBJ2-7; D is possibly TRBD2 (6 bases). The clonotype was recovered from a newborn girl in good health. The CDR3 protein is CASIDGSSYEQYF. The CDR3 nucleotides read TGTGCCAGCATCGACGGGAGCTCCTACGAGCAGTACTTC.